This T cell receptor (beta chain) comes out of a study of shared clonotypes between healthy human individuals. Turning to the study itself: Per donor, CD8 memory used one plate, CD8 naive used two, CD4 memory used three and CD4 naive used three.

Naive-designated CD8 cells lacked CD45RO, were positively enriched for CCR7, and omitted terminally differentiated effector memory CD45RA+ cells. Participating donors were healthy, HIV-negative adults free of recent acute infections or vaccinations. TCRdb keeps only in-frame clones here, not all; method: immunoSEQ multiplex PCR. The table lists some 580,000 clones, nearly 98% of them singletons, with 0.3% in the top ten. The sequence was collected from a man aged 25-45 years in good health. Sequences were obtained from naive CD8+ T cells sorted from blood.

CDR3 bases: TGCGCCAGCAGCCAAGGCGCCTTGAGCACAGATACGCAGTATTTT. Translating it yields CASSQGALSTDTQYF. This chain connects TRBV4-1 to TRBJ2-3; D remains ambiguous. This CDR3 has 15 amino acids. Germline V lookup: CDR1 MGHRA, CDR2 YSYEKL. Trimming left V 1 base short and J 0 bases short, with 8 bases between.